This record looks at one T cell receptor beta chain sequence and its context. Its target is not known. CDR1 and CDR2 from the germline V gene are MGHRA and YSYEKL. This CDR3 is 12 amino acids long. V lost 0 bases to trimming and J lost 7 bases, with 6 bases between them. Clones were sequenced by immunoSEQ multiplex PCR, and TCRdb holds only the in-frame ones, with some missing. The data hold approximately 16,000 clones, with roughly 85% observed a single time. Sampling of blood occurred at baseline, cycle 4 day 1, and cycle 7 day 1. The sample belongs to a study of OX40 agonist ivuxolimab in advanced cancers. Study at large: Checkpoint inhibitors had been given previously to 40% of patients. Partial responses were achieved by three patients, of whom one had hepatocellular carcinoma and two had cutaneous melanoma. Points from the study as a whole: With doses of 0.1 to 3.0 mg/kg, CD4+ and CD8+ blood T cells had undergone clonal expansion by week 6.

The specimen was CD4+ or CD8+ T cells sorted from blood, collected in a trial of the OX40 agonist ivuxolimab. The chain combines TRBV4-1 with TRBJ1-2; no clear D gene. The receptor was derived from an adult with an advanced solid tumor such as melanoma, head and neck, liver or kidney cancer. CDR3 nucleotide sequence: TGCGCCAGCAGCCAAGAAAGTATTGGCTACACCTTC. Its translation: CASSQESIGYTF.